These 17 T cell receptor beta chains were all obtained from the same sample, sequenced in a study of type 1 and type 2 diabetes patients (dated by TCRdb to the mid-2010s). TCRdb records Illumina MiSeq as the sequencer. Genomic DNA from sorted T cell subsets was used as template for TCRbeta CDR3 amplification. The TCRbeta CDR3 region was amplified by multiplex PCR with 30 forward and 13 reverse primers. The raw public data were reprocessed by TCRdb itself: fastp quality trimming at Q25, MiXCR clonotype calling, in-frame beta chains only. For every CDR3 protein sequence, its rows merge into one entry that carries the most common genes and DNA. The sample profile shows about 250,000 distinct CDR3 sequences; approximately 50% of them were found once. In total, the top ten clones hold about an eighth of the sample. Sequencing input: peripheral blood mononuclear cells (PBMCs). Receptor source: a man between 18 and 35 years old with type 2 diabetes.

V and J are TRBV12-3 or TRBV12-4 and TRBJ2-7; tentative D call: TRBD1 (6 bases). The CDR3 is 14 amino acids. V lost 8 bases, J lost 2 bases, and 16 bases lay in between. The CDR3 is CASLTEQGAYEQYF. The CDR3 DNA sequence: TGTGCCAGCCTCACAGAACAGGGAGCCTACGAGCAGTACTTC.

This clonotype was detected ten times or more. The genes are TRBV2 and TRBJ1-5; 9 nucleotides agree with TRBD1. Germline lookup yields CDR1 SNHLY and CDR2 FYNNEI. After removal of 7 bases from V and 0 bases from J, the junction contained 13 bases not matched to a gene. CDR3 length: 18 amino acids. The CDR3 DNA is TGTGCCAGCACCCTTCACTCCGGGACAGGGAATAGCAATCAGCCCCAGCATTTT. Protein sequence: CASTLHSGTGNSNQPQHF.

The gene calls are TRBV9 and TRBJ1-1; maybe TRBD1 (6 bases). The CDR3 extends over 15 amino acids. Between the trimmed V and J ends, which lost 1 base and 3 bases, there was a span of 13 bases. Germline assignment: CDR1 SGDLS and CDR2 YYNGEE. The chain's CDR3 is CASSVIGAGDTEAFF. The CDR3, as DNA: TGTGCCAGCAGCGTAATTGGGGCAGGGGACACTGAAGCTTTCTTT.

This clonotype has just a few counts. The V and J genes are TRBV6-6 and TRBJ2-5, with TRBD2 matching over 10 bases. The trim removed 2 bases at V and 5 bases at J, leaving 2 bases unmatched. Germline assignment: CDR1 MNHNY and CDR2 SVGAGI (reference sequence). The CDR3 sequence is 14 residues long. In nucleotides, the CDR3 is TGTGCCAGCAGTTACCTAGCGGGAGTTGAGACCCAGTACTTC. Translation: CASSYLAGVETQYF.

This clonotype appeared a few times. As DNA, the CDR3 is TGTGCCGTGGGGGCAGGGCCCTTCACTGAAGCTTTCTTT. Its protein is CAVGAGPFTEAFF. The chain links TRBV7-2 to TRBJ1-1; a possible D gene is TRBD1 (6 bases). Germline V gene lookup returns CDR1 SGHTA and CDR2 FQGNSA. Trimming took off 11 bases at V and 4 bases at J, with 17 bases between the two ends. CDR3 size: 13 residues.

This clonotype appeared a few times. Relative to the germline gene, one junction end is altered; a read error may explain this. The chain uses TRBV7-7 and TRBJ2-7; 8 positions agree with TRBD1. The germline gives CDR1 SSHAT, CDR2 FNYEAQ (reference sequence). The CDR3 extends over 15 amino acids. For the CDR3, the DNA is TGTGCTAGCAGCTTATTCTGGACAGGGATCCACGAGCAGTACTTC. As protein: CASSLFWTGIHEQYF.

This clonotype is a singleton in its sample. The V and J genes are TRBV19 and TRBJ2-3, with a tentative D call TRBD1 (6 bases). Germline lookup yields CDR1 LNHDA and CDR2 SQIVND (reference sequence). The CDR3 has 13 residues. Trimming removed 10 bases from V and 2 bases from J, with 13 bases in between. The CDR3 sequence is CATVDRFTDTQYF. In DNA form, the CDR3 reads TGTGCCACCGTCGACAGGTTCACAGATACGCAGTATTTT. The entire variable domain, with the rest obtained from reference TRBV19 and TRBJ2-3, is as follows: DGGITQSPKYLFRKEGQNVTLSCEQNLNHDAMYWYRQDPGQGLRLIYYSQIVNDFQKGDIAEGYSVSREKKESFPLTVTSAQKNPTAFYLCATVDRFTDTQYFGPGTRLTVL.

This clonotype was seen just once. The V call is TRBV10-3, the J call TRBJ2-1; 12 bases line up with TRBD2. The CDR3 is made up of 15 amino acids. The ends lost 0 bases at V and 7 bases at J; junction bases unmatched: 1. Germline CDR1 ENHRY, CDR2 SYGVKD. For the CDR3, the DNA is TGTGCCATCAGTGAGTCGACTAGCGGGAGTAATGAGCAGTTCTTC. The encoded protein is CAISESTSGSNEQFF.

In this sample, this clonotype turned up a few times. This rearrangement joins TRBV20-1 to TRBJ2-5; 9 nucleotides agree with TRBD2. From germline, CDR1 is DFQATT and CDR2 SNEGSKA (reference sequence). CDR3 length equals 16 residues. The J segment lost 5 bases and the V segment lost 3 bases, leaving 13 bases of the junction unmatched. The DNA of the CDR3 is TGCAGTGCTAGCCGGGGTCTGGCGGGAGGGCCGGAGACCCAGTACTTC. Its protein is CSASRGLAGGPETQYF.

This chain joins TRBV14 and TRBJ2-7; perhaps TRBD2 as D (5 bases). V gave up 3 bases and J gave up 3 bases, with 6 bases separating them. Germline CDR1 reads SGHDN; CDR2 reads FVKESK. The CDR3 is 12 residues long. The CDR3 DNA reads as TGTGCCAGCAGCCAGACTATCTACGAGCAGTACTTC. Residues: CASSQTIYEQYF.

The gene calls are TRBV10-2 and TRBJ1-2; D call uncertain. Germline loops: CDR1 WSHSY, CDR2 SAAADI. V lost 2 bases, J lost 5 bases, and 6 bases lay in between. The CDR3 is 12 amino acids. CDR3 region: CASSEVQYGYTF. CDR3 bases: TGCGCCAGCAGTGAGGTCCAGTATGGCTACACCTTC.

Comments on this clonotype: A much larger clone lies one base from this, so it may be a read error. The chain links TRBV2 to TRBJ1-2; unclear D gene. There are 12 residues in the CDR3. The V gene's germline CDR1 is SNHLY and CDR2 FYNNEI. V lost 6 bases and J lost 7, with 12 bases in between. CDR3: CASRTVAGGYTF. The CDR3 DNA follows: TGTGCCAGCAGAACAGTCGCTGGTGGCTACACCTTC.

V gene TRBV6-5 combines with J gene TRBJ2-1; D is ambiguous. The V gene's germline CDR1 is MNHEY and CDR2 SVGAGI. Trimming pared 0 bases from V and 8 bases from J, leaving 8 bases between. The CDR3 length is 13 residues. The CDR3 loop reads CASSYSDTHEQFF. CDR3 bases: TGTGCCAGCAGTTACTCGGATACCCATGAGCAGTTCTTC.

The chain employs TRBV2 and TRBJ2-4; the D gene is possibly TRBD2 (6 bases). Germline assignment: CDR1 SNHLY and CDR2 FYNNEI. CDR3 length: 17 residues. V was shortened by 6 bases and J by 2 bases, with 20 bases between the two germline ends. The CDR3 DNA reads TGTGCCAGCAGCGTAGCCGGAGGGATGGGGCCCAAAAACATTCAGTACTTC. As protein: CASSVAGGMGPKNIQYF. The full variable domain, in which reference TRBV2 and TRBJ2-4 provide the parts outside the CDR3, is EPEVTQTPSHQVTQMGQEVILRCVPISNHLYFYWYRQILGQKVEFLVSFYNNEISEKSEIFDDQFSVERPDGSNFTLKIRSTKLEDSAMYFCASSVAGGMGPKNIQYFGAGTRLSVL.

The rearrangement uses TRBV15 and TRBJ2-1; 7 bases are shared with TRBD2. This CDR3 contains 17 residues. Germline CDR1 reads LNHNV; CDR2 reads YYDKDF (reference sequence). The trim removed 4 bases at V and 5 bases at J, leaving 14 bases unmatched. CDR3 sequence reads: CATSKIRMASGDNEQFF. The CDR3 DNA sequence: TGTGCCACCAGCAAGATCAGAATGGCTAGCGGTGACAATGAGCAGTTCTTC.

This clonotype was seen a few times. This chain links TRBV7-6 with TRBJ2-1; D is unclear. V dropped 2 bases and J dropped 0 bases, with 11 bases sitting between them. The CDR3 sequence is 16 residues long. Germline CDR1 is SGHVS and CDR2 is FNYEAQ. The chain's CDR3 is CASSLYGQSSYNEQFF. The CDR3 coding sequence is TGTGCCAGCAGCTTATATGGGCAGAGCTCCTACAATGAGCAGTTCTTC. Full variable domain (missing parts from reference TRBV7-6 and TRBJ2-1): GAGVSQSPRYKVTKRGQDVALRCDPISGHVSLYWYRQALGQGPEFLTYFNYEAQQDKSGLPNDRFSAERPEGSISTLTIQRTEQRDSAMYRCASSLYGQSSYNEQFFGPGTRLTVL.

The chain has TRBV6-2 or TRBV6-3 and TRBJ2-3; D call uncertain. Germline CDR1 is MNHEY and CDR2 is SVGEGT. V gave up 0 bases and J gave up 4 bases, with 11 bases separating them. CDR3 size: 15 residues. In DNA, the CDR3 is TGTGCCAGCAGTTACTCGATCGGCAGCGCAGATACGCAGTATTTT. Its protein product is CASSYSIGSADTQYF.